Below, 23 T cell receptor beta chains from the same sample are listed, as sequenced in a study of metastatic and nonmetastatic thyroid tumors. TCRdb reprocessed the PCR reads via MiXCR. In the table there are around 89,000 clones, 15% of which are singletons. Every patient underwent thyroid surgery untreated. Specimen: blood. These receptors came from a female donor with papillary thyroid cancer or a benign thyroid nodule (not recorded which). Some clones in this sample may be carry-over from other donors' samples.

There are many counts of this clone. The CDR3 reads CASSPDRGGNQPQHF. The CDR3 DNA follows: TGTGCCAGCAGTCCAGACAGGGGGGGGAATCAGCCCCAGCATTTT. The chain has TRBV6-1 and TRBJ1-5; 9 bases match TRBD1. CDR1 is MNHNS and CDR2 is SASEGT in the germline V gene. This CDR3 has 15 residues. The trim removed 5 bases at V and 4 bases at J, leaving 6 bases unmatched.

This clone was detected many times. The chain carries TRBV20-1 and TRBJ2-1, with TRBD2 matching 7 bases. This CDR3 is 16 amino acids long. Germline-derived CDR1 and CDR2 are DFQATT and SNEGSKA (reference sequence). V was pared by 0 bases and J by 4 bases, with 9 bases of the junction left unmatched. The CDR3 DNA reads as TGCAGTGCTAGAGATTGGGGGGGGAGCCTTTACAATGAGCAGTTCTTC. Translating gives CSARDWGGSLYNEQFF.

This clone appeared many times. V usage is TRBV10-1 and J usage is TRBJ2-3, with unresolved D. V lost 3 bases to trimming and J lost 3 bases, with 10 bases between them. This CDR3 has 14 amino acids. Germline V CDR1 and CDR2: WNHNN, SYGVQD (reference sequence). The CDR3 sequence is CASSDPEKTDTQYF. CDR3 nucleotide sequence: TGCGCCAGCAGTGACCCTGAGAAGACAGATACGCAGTATTTT.

Regarding this clone: With a much larger clone just one base away, this may be a read error. J is TRBJ2-3 and V is TRBV2; TRBD1 or TRBD2 may be the D gene (5 bases each). V lost 8 bases, J lost 4 bases, and 16 bases lay in between. Germline assignment: CDR1 SNHLY and CDR2 FYNNEI. The CDR3 sequence is 14 residues long. The DNA for the CDR3 is TGTGCCAGCCGAAACGGGGCTAACGCAGATACGCAGTATTTT. Protein product: CASRNGANADTQYF.

The chain employs TRBV7-2 and TRBJ1-5; D remains ambiguous. This CDR3 is built from 19 residues. V dropped 0 bases and J dropped 0 bases, with 18 bases sitting between them. CDR1 and CDR2 (germline): SGHTA, FQGNSA. CDR3 coding DNA: TGTGCCAGCAGCTTAGCGCGGGCGGCGATCGGGGTTAGCAATCAGCCCCAGCATTTT. It specifies CASSLARAAIGVSNQPQHF.

This clone was recorded at least ten times. The chain couples TRBV29-1 to TRBJ1-1, with D possibly being TRBD1 (6 bases). In germline, CDR1 is SQVTM, CDR2 ANQGSEA. CDR3 length: 13 amino acids. V dropped 6 bases and J dropped 4 bases, with 15 bases sitting between them. The CDR3 nucleotides read TGCAGCGTAGATGGGGGGCGAGGCACTGAAGCTTTCTTT. This translates into CSVDGGRGTEAFF. The full variable domain, its missing parts supplied by reference TRBV29-1 and TRBJ1-1, is SAVISQKPSRDICQRGTSLTIQCQVDSQVTMMFWYRQQPGQSLTLIATANQGSEATYESGFVIDKFPISRPNLTFSTLTVSNMSPEDSSIYLCSVDGGRGTEAFFGQGTRLTVV.

This clone was detected ten times or more. With a much larger clone just one base away, this may be a read error. This rearrangement joins TRBV5-1 to TRBJ1-2; D is uncertain. The CDR3 contains 13 residues. The germline gives CDR1 SGHRS, CDR2 YFSETQ. CDR3 sequence: CASGFDENYGYTF. The CDR3 DNA is TGCGCCAGCGGCTTCGACGAAAACTATGGCTACACCTTC.

This clone was observed at least ten times. The genes are TRBV3-1 and TRBJ2-2; D is perhaps TRBD1 (7 bases). CDR1 is LGHDT and CDR2 is YNNKEL in the germline V gene (reference sequence). CDR3 size: 16 residues. Deletions cut 4 bases from V and 6 bases from J, with 18 bases between. DNA of the CDR3: TGTGCCAGCAGCCCCCGGGGCAGGGGGGTACCCGGGGAGCTGTTTTTT. Residues: CASSPRGRGVPGELFF. Filled out from reference TRBV3-1 and TRBJ2-2, the complete variable domain reads DTAVSQTPKYLVTQMGNDKSIKCEQNLGHDTMYWYKQDSKKFLKIMFSYNNKELIINETVPNRFSPKSPDKAHLNLHINSLELGDSAVYFCASSPRGRGVPGELFFGEGSRLTVL.

This clone was detected many times. The V gene is TRBV20-1, the J gene TRBJ1-1, with D possibly TRBD1 on 6 matching bases. The CDR3 is made up of 13 amino acids. V was cut by 5 bases and J by 6 bases, with 16 bases left in between. In germline, CDR1 is DFQATT, CDR2 SNEGSKA (reference sequence). CDR3 nucleotides: TGCAGTGCTTCGAGGGTGGAGGGGGCTGAAGCTTTCTTT. It yields the protein CSASRVEGAEAFF.

This chain connects TRBV4-1 to TRBJ2-3; 12 bases agree with TRBD1. This CDR3 comprises 19 residues. Germline CDR1 is MGHRA and CDR2 is YSYEKL. The trim removed 3 bases at V and 7 bases at J, leaving 17 bases unmatched. The CDR3 nucleotides are TGCGCCAGCAGCCACCAGCCACAGGAGGGGACAGGGGGCCGGAATACGCAGTATTTT. It encodes CASSHQPQEGTGGRNTQYF.

This clone was counted at least ten times. The J gene is TRBJ1-5, the V gene TRBV11-1, with 9 nucleotides matching TRBD1. V trimming: 3 bases; J trimming: 0 bases; junction bases outside the gene matches: 6. Per germline, CDR1 SGHAT and CDR2 FQDESV (reference sequence). The CDR3 spans 17 residues. Here the CDR3 reads CASSLSTGGNSNQPQHF. CDR3 nucleotide sequence: TGTGCCAGCAGCTTGTCAACAGGGGGCAATAGCAATCAGCCCCAGCATTTT.

This clone was counted ten times or more. The chain is built from TRBV6-1 and TRBJ1-2, with no clear D. The V end was cut by 6 bases, the J end by 4 bases, with 12 bases between. Germline CDR1 reads MNHNS; CDR2 reads SASEGT. CDR3 length: 13 amino acids. CDR3 sequence: CASRKGGIYGYTF. In DNA, the CDR3 is TGTGCCAGCAGAAAAGGCGGGATCTATGGCTACACCTTC.

This clone was counted at least ten times. V usage is TRBV19 and J usage is TRBJ2-7; possibly TRBD1 for D (6 bases). CDR3 length: 14 residues. Trimming left V 6 bases short and J 1 base short, with 13 bases between. The germline gives CDR1 LNHDA, CDR2 SQIVND (reference sequence). CDR3 nucleotides: TGTGCCAGTAGGCAAAGGGACACATCCTACGAGCAGTACTTC. Translated, it gives CASRQRDTSYEQYF.

At least ten counts were recorded for this clone. The chain employs TRBV24-1 and TRBJ2-3; D is undetermined. V lost 4 bases and J lost 6, with 19 bases in between. The CDR3 covers 16 residues. CDR1 is KGHDR and CDR2 is SFDVKD in the germline V gene. CDR3 sequence: CATSDPKGEVRDTQYF. In DNA form, the CDR3 reads TGTGCCACCAGTGACCCAAAGGGTGAAGTACGGGATACGCAGTATTTT.

This clone has a handful of counts. The junction does not match germline at one end; this may be a read error. V usage is TRBV12-3 or TRBV12-4 and J usage is TRBJ2-6, with D possibly TRBD2 on 7 matching bases. The CDR3 is made up of 17 amino acids. The CDR3: CASRFRGAYSGANVLTF. The CDR3 DNA sequence: TGTGCCAGCAGATTCCGGGGGGCTTACTCTGGGGCCAACGTCCTGACTTTT.

This chain links TRBV5-1 with TRBJ2-1; D may match TRBD1 or TRBD2 (6 bases each). Between the trimmed V and J ends, which lost 6 bases and 7 bases, there was a span of 26 bases. Germline V lookup: CDR1 SGHRS, CDR2 YFSETQ. The CDR3 loop spans 17 amino acids. CDR3 region: CASNREFVGGKLNEQFF. CDR3 in DNA: TGCGCCAGCAATCGGGAATTTGTGGGGGGCAAGTTAAATGAGCAGTTCTTC. The full variable domain, with the rest looked up from reference TRBV5-1 and TRBJ2-1, is KAGVTQTPRYLIKTRGQQVTLSCSPISGHRSVSWYQQTPGQGLQFLFEYFSETQRNKGNFPGRFSGRQFSNSRSEMNVSTLELGDSALYLCASNREFVGGKLNEQFFGPGTRLTVL.

This clone was observed at least ten times. This sequence joins TRBV19 and TRBJ1-2; TRBD1 agrees at 10 bases. The germline V gene encodes CDR1 LNHDA and CDR2 SQIVND (reference sequence). V trimming: 6 bases; J trimming: 3 bases; junction bases outside the gene matches: 7. The CDR3 runs to 15 residues. The CDR3 protein is CASSTRQGAYYGYTF. The CDR3 DNA is TGTGCCAGTAGCACGAGACAGGGGGCTTACTATGGCTACACCTTC.

Details on this clone: One end of the junction varies from germline; a read error may be responsible. This chain connects TRBV7-8 to TRBJ1-4; D not certain. CDR1 is SGHVS and CDR2 is FQNEAQ in the germline V gene. The CDR3 loop spans 15 amino acids. In DNA, the CDR3 is TGTGCCGGCAGCTTAGGGAACTCGCGGTGTGAAAAACTGTTTTTT. Translation: CAGSLGNSRCEKLFF.

As regards this clone: Being one base from a much bigger clone, this may be a read error. V usage is TRBV30 and J usage is TRBJ2-1, with D unresolved. The CDR3 loop spans 13 amino acids. The germline V gene encodes CDR1 GTSNPN and CDR2 SVGIG (reference sequence). Here the CDR3 DNA reads TGTGCCTGGAGTGTCCTTAGTCACAATGAGCAGCTCTTC. Translated, it gives CAWSVLSHNEQLF.

The table lists this clone with many counts. The chain couples TRBV4-1 to TRBJ2-2; D ambiguous. V was clipped by 4 bases and J by 4 bases, with 7 bases between them. CDR1 is MGHRA and CDR2 is YSYEKL in the germline V gene. The CDR3 is 13 residues long. As DNA, the CDR3 is TGCGCCAGCAGCCCTGGAAGCACCGGGGAGCTGTTTTTT. It is translated as CASSPGSTGELFF.

This clone was counted once. The rearrangement uses TRBV20-1 and TRBJ1-5, with TRBD1 as a possible D gene (6 bases). In germline, CDR1 is DFQATT, CDR2 SNEGSKA (reference sequence). V was shortened by 4 bases and J by 8 bases, with 18 bases between the two germline ends. This CDR3 has 14 residues. The CDR3 coding sequence is TGCAGTGCTACTGAACAGGGTAGACATAAGCCCCAGCATTTT. Translating gives CSATEQGRHKPQHF.

This clone was counted ten times or more. The rearrangement uses TRBV13 and TRBJ1-6; D remains ambiguous. V dropped 3 bases and J dropped 7 bases, with 4 bases sitting between them. Germline V gene data show CDR1 as PRHDT and CDR2 as FYEKMQ (reference sequence). The CDR3 runs 12 residues. The CDR3 reads CASSFQNSPLHF. Here the CDR3 DNA reads TGTGCCAGCAGCTTCCAAAATTCACCCCTCCACTTT.

This clone was detected many times. The chain links TRBV5-1 to TRBJ2-1, with D unresolved. The V and J ends lost 3 bases and 0 bases respectively, with 13 bases between them. Germline V gives CDR1 SGHRS, CDR2 YFSETQ. This CDR3 has 16 amino acids. The CDR3 region is CASSSIGTRSYNEQFF. The CDR3 region has the DNA TGCGCCAGCAGCTCGATAGGCACTCGCTCCTACAATGAGCAGTTCTTC.